This record looks at one T cell receptor (beta chain) sequence and its context. CDR1 and CDR2 from the germline V gene are SGHDN and FVKESK. CDR3 size: 13 residues. V was pared by 3 bases and J by 4 bases, with 10 bases between. In the original analysis: Estimation of nucleated cell counts relied on the amplification of reference gene primers. The protocol was immunoSEQ multiplex PCR, while the TCRdb copy is restricted to in-frame clones and leaves out a portion. Clone size and V and J calls were adopted from that table, with D and trimming inferred from the DNA. The table lists tens of thousands of clones, 70% to 90% of them singletons, with 3% to 4.5% in the top ten. The data derive from a study of blood T cell repertoires in COVID-19. Study-level background: T cells, B-cell-depleted T cells, or PBMCs supplied cDNA or gDNA.

The chain joins TRBV14 to TRBJ2-7, with D possibly being TRBD1 (5 bases). The receptor was isolated from a man aged 65 to 85 with acute or convalescent COVID-19. Sequencing was done on a sample of peripheral blood. The DNA for the CDR3 is TGTGCCAGCAGCCATTCCCCAGGGTACGAGCAGTACTTC. This encodes CASSHSPGYEQYF.